The following is a TCR beta chain sequence with its context. Sequenced by immunoSEQ multiplex PCR; TCRdb stores in-frame clones only, minus some. The sample consists of some 120,000 clones, under 70% of them appearing once. The data were taken from a study of cytotoxic CD8 clonotypes in ibrutinib-treated CLL. The V gene's germline CDR1 is LNHDA and CDR2 SQIVND (reference sequence). Trimming left V 4 bases short and J 4 bases short, with 10 bases between. The CDR3 is 13 amino acids. The receptor was isolated from a human donor with chronic lymphocytic leukemia. V is TRBV19 and J is TRBJ1-2, with D possibly matching TRBD1 (5 bases). The sequencing used PBMCs, collected after 24 months of ibrutinib treatment. The CDR3 spells CASSSDRSYGYTF. As DNA, the CDR3 is TGTGCCAGTAGTAGCGACAGAAGCTATGGCTACACCTTC.